The 23 T cell receptor beta chains below were found in one sample sequenced in a study of monozygotic twins with inflammatory bowel disease. TCRdb reprocessed the 5' RACE reads and reports one entry per CDR3 protein, with no DNA. The repertoire table contains fewer than 110,000 distinct CDR3 sequences. Input material: blood. The receptors shown here come from a human donor with ulcerative colitis or Crohn's disease, or a healthy co-twin of an affected twin (not recorded which).

The chain has TRBV20-1 and TRBJ2-1; TCRdb lists TRBD1, though no DNA is available to test this call. The CDR3 is 16 residues long. Germline-derived CDR1 and CDR2 are DFQATT and SNEGSKA (reference sequence). CDR3 loop: CSARVAGVPSYNEQFF.

V gene TRBV5-1 combines with J gene TRBJ2-5. CDR3 length: 15 amino acids. CDR1 SGHRS and CDR2 YFSETQ come from the germline V gene. This CDR3 is CASTLGRRDQETQYF.

The chain employs TRBV12-3 or TRBV12-4 and TRBJ2-1; TCRdb outputs TRBD2, but without DNA this stays unchecked. CDR3 length equals 15 residues. CDR3 protein: CASSLGLAGAGEQFF.

The chain joins TRBV30 to TRBJ1-4; TCRdb's D gene call, TRBD1, goes unchecked for lack of DNA. CDR3 length: 16 amino acids. Germline V CDR1 and CDR2: GTSNPN, SVGIG (reference sequence). The CDR3 here is CAWSGDRSPPPEKLFF.

J is TRBJ2-7 and V is TRBV5-1; TCRdb names TRBD1, which stays unverified in the absence of DNA. The CDR3 is 15 amino acids. Germline loops: CDR1 SGHRS, CDR2 YFSETQ. The CDR3 loop is CASSFGQGSPYEQYF.

J is TRBJ2-2 and V is TRBV7-3. Germline CDR1 SGHTA, CDR2 FQGTGA. The CDR3 sequence is 12 residues long. The CDR3 region is CASSPYTGELFF.

This chain uses TRBV2 with TRBJ2-7. CDR1 is SNHLY and CDR2 is FYNNEI in the germline V gene. The CDR3 has 14 amino acids. The CDR3 region is CASSEARRTYEQYF.

This chain links TRBV24-1 with TRBJ2-1; as DNA is missing, the TRBD1 call by TCRdb cannot be tested. CDR1 and CDR2 from the germline V gene are KGHDR and SFDVKD. The CDR3 has 16 amino acids. The CDR3 region is CATSDTTGGSYNEQFF.

The J gene is TRBJ2-3, the V gene TRBV20-1; TCRdb proposes TRBD1, but this gene call is untestable without DNA. There are 15 residues in the CDR3. From germline, CDR1 is DFQATT and CDR2 SNEGSKA (reference sequence). The CDR3 sequence is CSAREGTARTDTQYF.

The V and J genes are TRBV6-5 and TRBJ1-2. The CDR3 is 12 amino acids. Germline V gives CDR1 MNHEY, CDR2 SVGAGI. The CDR3 spells CASSPDRLGYTF.

The chain's CDR3 is CASSPGQGNTEAFF. This chain joins TRBV18 and TRBJ1-1; no DNA is available, so the TRBD1 call from TCRdb remains unchecked. Looked up from germline, CDR1 is KGHSH and CDR2 is LQKENI. The CDR3 is 14 amino acids.

CDR3 residues: CASSLGTGDEQYF. This chain connects TRBV12-3 or TRBV12-4 to TRBJ2-7; without DNA, the TCRdb call of TRBD1 cannot be checked. This CDR3 is 13 amino acids long.

The chain combines TRBV12-3 or TRBV12-4 with TRBJ2-1; the D gene TCRdb calls, TRBD1, cannot be checked with no DNA. This CDR3 contains 13 residues. CDR3 protein: CASSPRQYNEQFF.

The genes are TRBV7-2 and TRBJ1-5; TCRdb indicates TRBD1, and absent DNA this call remains unverified. This CDR3 is 16 amino acids long. Germline values: CDR1 SGHTA, CDR2 FQGNSA. The CDR3 here is CASSLVGTGRNQPQHF.

This chain connects TRBV7-2 to TRBJ2-3; as DNA is missing, the TRBD2 call by TCRdb cannot be tested. CDR1 is SGHTA and CDR2 is FQGNSA in the germline V gene. CDR3 size: 15 residues. The CDR3 region is CASRSGTSGKDTQYF.

The rearrangement joins TRBV6-5 to TRBJ2-7. The CDR3 runs to 15 residues. CDR1 and CDR2 (germline): MNHEY, SVGAGI. The CDR3 spells CASSFFGQASYEQYF.

This rearrangement joins TRBV7-2 to TRBJ2-7. The CDR3 sequence is 12 residues long. CDR1 and CDR2 from the germline V gene are SGHTA and FQGNSA. CDR3 sequence: CASSHTRCEQYF.

The chain has TRBV3-1 and TRBJ2-2; TCRdb lists TRBD1, though no DNA is available to test this call. The CDR3 is 15 amino acids. CDR1 and CDR2 (germline): LGHDT, YNNKEL (reference sequence). The CDR3 spells CASSPRDRKTGELFF.

This rearrangement joins TRBV10-3 to TRBJ2-1; with no DNA, the TCRdb D assignment of TRBD1 cannot be verified. Germline-derived CDR1 and CDR2 are ENHRY and SYGVKD. The CDR3 spans 16 residues. CDR3 residues: CAISQPGQGAQNEQFF.

This chain links TRBV12-3 or TRBV12-4 with TRBJ1-4; TCRdb designates TRBD1, a call that cannot be tested without DNA. This CDR3 is built from 15 residues. The CDR3 loop is CASSLQGLSNEKLFF.

This chain links TRBV20-1 with TRBJ2-3. This CDR3 is built from 13 residues. Germline assignment: CDR1 DFQATT and CDR2 SNEGSKA (reference sequence). The CDR3 protein is CSAGLGNTDTQYF.

The chain couples TRBV5-1 to TRBJ2-1. Germline CDR1 and CDR2: SGHRS and YFSETQ. CDR3 length equals 13 residues. CDR3 region: CASRTHRYNEQFF.

The chain couples TRBV5-6 to TRBJ2-7; TCRdb calls TRBD2, which cannot be checked without DNA. The CDR3 is 14 amino acids. The germline CDR1 and CDR2 sequences are SGHDT and YYEEEE. The CDR3 sequence is CASSAGLARYEQYF. Full variable domain (outside the CDR3, taken from reference TRBV5-6 and TRBJ2-7): DAGVTQSPTHLIKTRGQQVTLRCSPKSGHDTVSWYQQALGQGPQFIFQYYEEEERQRGNFPDRFSGHQFPNYSSELNVNALLLGDSALYLCASSAGLARYEQYFGPGTRLTVT.